One TCR beta chain is described in this entry. This record comes from a study of blood T cell repertoires in COVID-19. Generated by immunoSEQ multiplex PCR, the TCRdb table keeps only in-frame clones and is missing some. The repertoire includes 20,000 to 25,000 clones, more than 70% of them detected once, and about 10% sits in the top ten. Germline V CDR1 and CDR2: SGHRS, YFSETQ. The CDR3 extends over 15 amino acids. The V gene lost 3 bases and the J gene lost 2 bases, with 14 bases spanning the gap. The origin of this receptor is a human donor in a cohort sampled during active COVID-19. The donor label of this sample is uncertain. The sample consisted of peripheral blood. The rearrangement links TRBV5-1 to TRBJ1-2, with D perhaps TRBD1 (6 bases). The CDR3 protein is CASSSGQTSNYGYTF. The CDR3 DNA is TGCGCCAGCAGCTCCGGACAGACCTCCAACTATGGCTACACCTTC.